This T cell receptor (beta chain) was obtained from a study of cytomegalovirus exposure and HLA in healthy donors. Study-level results: A link between a missense DCLRE1C variant and TCR beta V- and J-gene trimming emerged from a later analysis. Clonal expansion was found to be greater in HLA-associated TCR beta chains than in equally common others in a later analysis.

Germline assignment: CDR1 MNHEY and CDR2 SMNVEV (reference sequence). Trimming took off 8 bases at V and 8 bases at J, with 21 bases between the two ends. The CDR3 contains 15 residues. A multiplex PCR was run with 60 Vbeta primers and 13 Jbeta primers. In the source study's methods: A follow-up analysis tallied around 80 million unique TCR beta chains, roughly 11 million shared. Here immunoSEQ multiplex PCR was the method, and the copy in TCRdb shows in-frame clones only, minus some. From that table come the V and J calls and clone size; the DNA was used to work out D and trimming. The sample includes fewer than 200,000 clones, approximately 77% of them seen just once. Note on this clone: Antigen: not known.

The source is a man aged 35-49 years in good health and CMV-seropositive. The chain joins TRBV27 to TRBJ1-4; D not certain. Sequencing input: PBMCs. The CDR3 bases are TGTGCCAGCGGGTCATCTCTCGGGATTAACGAAAAACTGTTTTTT. It translates to CASGSSLGINEKLFF. The full variable domain, in which reference TRBV27 and TRBJ1-4 provide the parts outside the CDR3, is EAQVTQNPRYLITVTGKKLTVTCSQNMNHEYMSWYRQDPGLGLRQIYYSMNVEVTDKGDVPEGYKVSRKEKRNFPLILESPSPNQTSLYFCASGSSLGINEKLFFGSGTQLSVL.